A single sample gave rise to the 18 T cell receptor beta chains below, sequenced in a study of cytomegalovirus exposure and HLA in healthy donors. The table came from immunoSEQ multiplex PCR; TCRdb's copy has only in-frame clones and leaves some out. The sample lists just under 150,000 clones; about 91% were seen once. Sequencing was carried out using PBMCs. These receptors were collected from a young man in good health and CMV-seropositive.

This chain connects TRBV29-1 to TRBJ1-4; TRBD1 is a possible D gene (6 bases). V was pared by 5 bases and J by 1 base, with 8 bases between. CDR1 and CDR2 (germline): SQVTM, ANQGSEA. CDR3 size: 13 residues. In DNA form, the CDR3 reads TGCAGCGTTAGGGGGGGAACTAATGAAAAACTGTTTTTT. Protein product: CSVRGGTNEKLFF.

CDR3 amino acids: CAWAVRDSNSPLHF. CDR3 bases: TGTGCCTGGGCGGTCCGGGACAGCAATTCACCCCTCCACTTT. The chain combines TRBV30 with TRBJ1-6; TRBD1 agrees at 7 bases. The CDR3 totals 14 residues. Germline CDR1 and CDR2: GTSNPN and SVGIG (reference sequence). The V gene end was trimmed by 5 bases and the J gene end by 7 bases; junction bases not matched to a gene: 8.

J is TRBJ2-3 and V is TRBV9, with 9 bases lining up with TRBD2. This CDR3 spans 15 amino acids. Germline lookup yields CDR1 SGDLS and CDR2 YYNGEE. Trimming at V came to 4 bases and at J to 5 bases, leaving 8 bases not matched to a gene. The CDR3 DNA follows: TGTGCCAGCAGCCTTCACGGGACTAGCCAAGATACGCAGTATTTT. As protein: CASSLHGTSQDTQYF. Using reference TRBV9 and TRBJ2-3 for the parts outside the CDR3, the full variable domain is DSGVTQTPKHLITATGQRVTLRCSPRSGDLSVYWYQQSLDQGLQFLIQYYNGEERAKGNILERFSAQQFPDLHSELNLSSLELGDSALYFCASSLHGTSQDTQYFGPGTRLTVL.

The chain carries TRBV4-1 and TRBJ1-1; D call uncertain. The V and J ends lost 2 bases and 12 bases respectively, with 13 bases between them. The CDR3 totals 12 residues. The germline V gene encodes CDR1 MGHRA and CDR2 YSYEKL. DNA for the CDR3: TGCGCCAGCAGCCAACCCCCCGAGAAGCCTTTCTTT. Protein product: CASSQPPEKPFF.

DNA for the CDR3: TGTGCCAGCAGCTCTCAAGGGGACTTGAACACTGAAGCTTTCTTT. Translating gives CASSSQGDLNTEAFF. The chain employs TRBV27 and TRBJ1-1; a weak D match, TRBD1 (5 bases). V was clipped by 6 bases and J by 0 bases, with 14 bases between them. The CDR3 consists of 15 residues. Germline CDR1 reads MNHEY; CDR2 reads SMNVEV (reference sequence).

V is TRBV5-1 and J is TRBJ1-2, with 9 bases identical to TRBD1. Per the germline V gene, CDR1 is SGHRS and CDR2 is YFSETQ. J gave up 6 bases and V 3 bases, and 3 bases lay outside the gene matches. This CDR3 contains 13 residues. The CDR3 loop is CASSSGTGNGYTF. The CDR3 DNA reads as TGCGCCAGCAGCTCGGGGACAGGGAATGGCTACACCTTC.

This chain links TRBV9 with TRBJ1-4; perhaps TRBD1 as D (6 bases). Germline CDR1 and CDR2: SGDLS and YYNGEE. The V and J ends lost 3 bases and 7 bases respectively, with 16 bases between them. The CDR3 is 15 residues long. The CDR3 DNA sequence: TGTGCCAGCAGCGCCGAAGGGGGAGGGAGTGAAAAACTGTTTTTT. Translated, it gives CASSAEGGGSEKLFF.

The V call is TRBV6-1, the J call TRBJ2-3; 8 bases are a match to TRBD2. J lost 3 bases, V lost 7 bases, and 6 bases had no gene match. Per germline, CDR1 MNHNS and CDR2 SASEGT. The CDR3 consists of 14 residues. The CDR3 DNA reads as TGTGCCAGCATACCAGCGGGAGTAACAGATACGCAGTATTTT. Amino acid sequence: CASIPAGVTDTQYF.

V and J are TRBV6-5 and TRBJ2-1, with 12 bases aligning to TRBD2. The germline V gene encodes CDR1 MNHEY and CDR2 SVGAGI. The CDR3 runs 15 residues. V trimming: 8 bases; J trimming: 4 bases; junction bases outside the gene matches: 6. CDR3 residues: CASQGLAGGYNEQFF. In nucleotides, the CDR3 is TGTGCCAGCCAGGGGCTAGCGGGAGGGTACAATGAGCAGTTCTTC.

The J gene is TRBJ2-1, the V gene TRBV9; 13 bases agree with TRBD2. The CDR3 contains 15 residues. CDR1 and CDR2 from the germline V gene are SGDLS and YYNGEE. The V gene end was trimmed by 3 bases and the J gene end by 6 bases; junction bases not matched to a gene: 3. CDR3 bases: TGTGCCAGCAGCGCCGGACTAGCGGGAGTCAATGAGCAGTTCTTC. It specifies CASSAGLAGVNEQFF.

This chain uses TRBV7-9 with TRBJ1-2, with 9 bases fitting TRBD1. Trimming cost V 5 bases and J 8 bases; bases outside gene matches: 6. Germline V CDR1 and CDR2: SEHNR, FQNEAQ (reference sequence). This CDR3 contains 13 residues. In nucleotides, the CDR3 is TGTGCCAGCAGCACAGGGACAGGGCGAGGCTACACCTTC. Translated: CASSTGTGRGYTF.

The genes are TRBV7-2 and TRBJ2-3, with TRBD2 matching 8 bases. The trim removed 9 bases at V and 0 bases at J, leaving 2 bases unmatched. Germline loops: CDR1 SGHTA, CDR2 FQGNSA. This CDR3 has 13 amino acids. CDR3 protein: CARAGASTDTQYF. CDR3 bases: TGTGCCAGAGCGGGAGCCAGCACAGATACGCAGTATTTT.

The V gene is TRBV6-1, the J gene TRBJ1-4; tentatively, D is TRBD1 (6 bases). Germline lookup yields CDR1 MNHNS and CDR2 SASEGT. There are 14 residues in the CDR3. Deletions cut 7 bases from V and 8 bases from J, with 17 bases between. CDR3 sequence: CASNLDRTVEKLFF. As DNA, the CDR3 is TGTGCCAGCAACTTGGACAGAACCGTCGAAAAACTGTTTTTT.

This clone was recorded once. The V gene is TRBV2, the J gene TRBJ2-1; D is perhaps TRBD1 (6 bases). V lost 9 bases and J 1 base, leaving 16 bases between the germline ends. CDR3 size: 15 residues. Germline CDR1 reads SNHLY; CDR2 reads FYNNEI. CDR3 in amino acids: CASGRQATSYNEQFF. The CDR3 bases are TGTGCCAGTGGGCGACAGGCCACATCCTACAATGAGCAGTTCTTC.

This clone was picked up one time. The chain recombines TRBV6-1 with TRBJ1-5; D remains ambiguous. The CDR3 is made up of 14 amino acids. Germline CDR1 is MNHNS and CDR2 is SASEGT. V was shortened by 4 bases and J by 4 bases, with 11 bases between the two germline ends. The CDR3 is CASSARMINQPQHF. The CDR3, as DNA: TGTGCCAGCAGTGCTAGGATGATTAATCAGCCCCAGCATTTT.

The rearrangement uses TRBV30 and TRBJ2-7; D remains unclear. The CDR3 is 11 residues long. Trimming stripped 2 bases from V and 3 bases from J, with 5 bases between. In germline, CDR1 is GTSNPN, CDR2 SVGIG (reference sequence). The CDR3 reads CAWSNGYEQYF. The CDR3 bases are TGTGCCTGGAGTAACGGCTACGAGCAGTACTTC.

V is TRBV7-2 and J is TRBJ2-3; 7 bases align to TRBD1. The CDR3 runs to 15 residues. With V trimmed by 4 bases and J by 4 bases, 8 bases remained unmatched. CDR1 is SGHTA and CDR2 is FQGNSA in the germline V gene. The CDR3 loop reads CASSSLMTGPDTQYF. The CDR3, as DNA: TGTGCCAGCAGCTCGCTGATGACAGGGCCAGATACGCAGTATTTT. Full variable domain (rest looked up from reference TRBV7-2 and TRBJ2-3): GAGVSQSPSNKVTEKGKDVELRCDPISGHTALYWYRQSLGQGLEFLIYFQGNSAPDKSGLPSDRFSAERTGGSVSTLTIQRTQQEDSAVYLCASSSLMTGPDTQYFGPGTRLTVL.

This chain connects TRBV30 to TRBJ1-3; D is possibly TRBD1 (5 bases). Germline values: CDR1 GTSNPN, CDR2 SVGIG (reference sequence). The CDR3 covers 15 residues. V shed 2 bases and J shed 4 bases, with 15 bases lying between them. CDR3 amino acids: CAWSPRQGLGNTIYF. In DNA, the CDR3 is TGTGCCTGGAGTCCCCGGCAGGGTCTAGGAAACACCATATATTTT.